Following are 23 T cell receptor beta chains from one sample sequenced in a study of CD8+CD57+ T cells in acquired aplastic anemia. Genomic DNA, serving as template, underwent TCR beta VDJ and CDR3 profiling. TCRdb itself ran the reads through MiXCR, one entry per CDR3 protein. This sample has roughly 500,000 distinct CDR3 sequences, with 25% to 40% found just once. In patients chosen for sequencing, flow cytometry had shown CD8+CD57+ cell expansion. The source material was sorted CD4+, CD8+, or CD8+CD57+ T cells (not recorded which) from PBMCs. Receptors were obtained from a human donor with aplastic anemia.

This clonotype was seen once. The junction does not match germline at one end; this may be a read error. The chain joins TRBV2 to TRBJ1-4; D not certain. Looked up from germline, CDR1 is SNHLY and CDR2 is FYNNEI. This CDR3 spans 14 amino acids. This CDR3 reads CASSEGSSAEKLLF. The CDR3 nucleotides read TGTGCCAGCAGTGAGGGTAGTTCTGCTGAAAAACTGCTTTTT.

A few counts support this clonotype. This chain's CDR3 is CASNDGGETDTQYF. CDR3 sequence (DNA): TGTGCCAGCAACGACGGGGGGGAAACAGATACGCAGTATTTT. This chain uses TRBV25-1 with TRBJ2-3, with 8 bases fitting TRBD2. Germline V gene sequence: CDR1 MGHDK, CDR2 SYGVNS. This CDR3 spans 14 amino acids. V lost 7 bases and J lost 3; bases outside the gene matches: 6.

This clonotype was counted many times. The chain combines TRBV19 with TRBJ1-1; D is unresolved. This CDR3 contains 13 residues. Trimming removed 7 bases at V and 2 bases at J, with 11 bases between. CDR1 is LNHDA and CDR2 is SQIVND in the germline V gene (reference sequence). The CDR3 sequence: CASNPRGNTEAFF. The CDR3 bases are TGTGCCAGTAACCCCAGAGGAAACACTGAAGCTTTCTTT. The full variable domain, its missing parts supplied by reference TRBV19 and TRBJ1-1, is DGGITQSPKYLFRKEGQNVTLSCEQNLNHDAMYWYRQDPGQGLRLIYYSQIVNDFQKGDIAEGYSVSREKKESFPLTVTSAQKNPTAFYLCASNPRGNTEAFFGQGTRLTVV.

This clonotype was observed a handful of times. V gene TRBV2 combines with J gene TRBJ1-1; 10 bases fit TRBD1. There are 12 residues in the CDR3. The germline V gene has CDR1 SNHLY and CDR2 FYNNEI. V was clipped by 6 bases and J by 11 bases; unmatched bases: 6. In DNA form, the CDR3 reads TGTGCCAGCAGCCAAGGGACAGGGGAGGCTTTCTTT. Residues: CASSQGTGEAFF.

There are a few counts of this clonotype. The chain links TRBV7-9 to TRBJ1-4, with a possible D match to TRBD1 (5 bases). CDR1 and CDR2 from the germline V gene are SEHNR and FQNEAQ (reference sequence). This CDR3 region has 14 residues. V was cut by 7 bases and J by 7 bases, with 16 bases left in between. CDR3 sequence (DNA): TGTGCCAGCACCTTTAGTGGGGGTCCTGAAAAACTGTTTTTT. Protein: CASTFSGGPEKLFF.

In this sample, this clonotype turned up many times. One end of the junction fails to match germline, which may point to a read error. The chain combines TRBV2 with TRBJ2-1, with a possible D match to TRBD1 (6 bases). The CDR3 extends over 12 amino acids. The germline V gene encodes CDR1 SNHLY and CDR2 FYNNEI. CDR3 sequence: CASREGGNEQFF. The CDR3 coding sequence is TGTGCCAGCAGGGAAGGGGGCAATGAGCAGTTCTTC.

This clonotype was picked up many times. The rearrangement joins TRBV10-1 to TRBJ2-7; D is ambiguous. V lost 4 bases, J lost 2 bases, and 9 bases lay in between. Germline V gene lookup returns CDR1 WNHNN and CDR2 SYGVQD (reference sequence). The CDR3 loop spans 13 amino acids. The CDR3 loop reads CASSAELTYEQYF. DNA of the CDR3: TGCGCCAGCAGTGCGGAACTCACCTACGAGCAGTACTTC.

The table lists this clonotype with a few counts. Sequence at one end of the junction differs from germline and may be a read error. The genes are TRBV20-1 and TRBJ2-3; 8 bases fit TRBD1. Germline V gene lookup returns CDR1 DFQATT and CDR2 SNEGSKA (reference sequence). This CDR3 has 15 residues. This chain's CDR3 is CSARTRQGSTDAQYF. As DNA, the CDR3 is TGCAGTGCTAGAACACGACAGGGGAGCACAGATGCGCAGTATTTT.

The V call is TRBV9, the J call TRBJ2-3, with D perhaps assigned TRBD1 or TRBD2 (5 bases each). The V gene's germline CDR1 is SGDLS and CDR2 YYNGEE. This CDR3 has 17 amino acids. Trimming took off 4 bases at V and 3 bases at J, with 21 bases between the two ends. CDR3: CASSRREGPDGTDTQYF. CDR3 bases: TGTGCCAGCAGCAGGAGAGAGGGACCTGATGGAACAGATACGCAGTATTTT.

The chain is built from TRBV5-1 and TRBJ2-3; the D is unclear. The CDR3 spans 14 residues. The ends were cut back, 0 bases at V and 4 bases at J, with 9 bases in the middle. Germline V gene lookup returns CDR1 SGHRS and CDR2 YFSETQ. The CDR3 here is CASSLALSPDTQYF. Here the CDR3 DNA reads TGCGCCAGCAGCTTGGCCCTGAGCCCAGATACGCAGTATTTT.

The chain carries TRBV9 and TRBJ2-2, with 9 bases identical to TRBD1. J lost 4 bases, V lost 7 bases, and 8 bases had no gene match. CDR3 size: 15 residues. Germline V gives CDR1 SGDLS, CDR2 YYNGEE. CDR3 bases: TGTGCCAGCTCTACCGGGACAGGGAGCACCGGGGAGCTGTTTTTT. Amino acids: CASSTGTGSTGELFF.

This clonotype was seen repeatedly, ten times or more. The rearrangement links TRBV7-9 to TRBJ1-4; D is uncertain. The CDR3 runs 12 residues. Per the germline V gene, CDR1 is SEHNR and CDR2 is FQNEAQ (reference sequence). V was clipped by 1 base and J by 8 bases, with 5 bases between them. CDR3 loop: CASSLGPEKLFF. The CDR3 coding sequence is TGTGCCAGCAGCTTAGGCCCGGAAAAACTGTTTTTT.

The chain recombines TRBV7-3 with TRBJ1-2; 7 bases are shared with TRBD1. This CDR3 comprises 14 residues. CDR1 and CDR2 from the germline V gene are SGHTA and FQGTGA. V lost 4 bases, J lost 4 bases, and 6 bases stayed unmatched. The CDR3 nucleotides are TGTGCCAGCAGCTCGACAGGGAGCACCTATGGCTACACCTTC. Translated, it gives CASSSTGSTYGYTF.

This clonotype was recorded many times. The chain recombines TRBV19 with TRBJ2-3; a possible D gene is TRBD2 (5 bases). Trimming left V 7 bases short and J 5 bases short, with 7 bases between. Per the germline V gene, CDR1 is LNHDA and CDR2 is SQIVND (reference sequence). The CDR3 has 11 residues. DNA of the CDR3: TGTGCCAGTAAACTAGGAGATACGCAGTATTTT. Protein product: CASKLGDTQYF.

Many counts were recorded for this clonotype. This CDR3 reads CSAHLQGTYEQYF. The CDR3 DNA sequence: TGCAGTGCCCACCTTCAGGGAACGTACGAGCAGTACTTC. The chain uses TRBV20-1 and TRBJ2-7; the D gene is possibly TRBD1 (5 bases). The CDR3 spans 13 residues. V lost 6 bases, J lost 4 bases, and 16 bases lay in between. Germline CDR1 and CDR2: DFQATT and SNEGSKA (reference sequence).

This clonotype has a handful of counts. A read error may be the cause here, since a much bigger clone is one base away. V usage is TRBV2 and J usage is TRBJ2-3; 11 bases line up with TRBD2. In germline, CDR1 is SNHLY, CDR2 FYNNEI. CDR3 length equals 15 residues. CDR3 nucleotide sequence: TGTGCCTGCAGTTTTACTAGCGGGAGTTCAGATACGCAGTATTTT. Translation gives CACSFTSGSSDTQYF.

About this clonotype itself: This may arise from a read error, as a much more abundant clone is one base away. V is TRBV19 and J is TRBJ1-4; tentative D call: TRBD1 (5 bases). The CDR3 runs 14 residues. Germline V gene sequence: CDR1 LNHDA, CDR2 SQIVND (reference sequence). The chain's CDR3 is CASSIVGTNENLFF. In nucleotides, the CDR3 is TGTGCCAGTAGTATAGTCGGGACCAACGAAAACCTGTTTTTT. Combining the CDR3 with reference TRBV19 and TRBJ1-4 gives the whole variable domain DGGITQSPKYLFRKEGQNVTLSCEQNLNHDAMYWYRQDPGQGLRLIYYSQIVNDFQKGDIAEGYSVSREKKESFPLTVTSAQKNPTAFYLCASSIVGTNENLFFGSGTQLSVL.

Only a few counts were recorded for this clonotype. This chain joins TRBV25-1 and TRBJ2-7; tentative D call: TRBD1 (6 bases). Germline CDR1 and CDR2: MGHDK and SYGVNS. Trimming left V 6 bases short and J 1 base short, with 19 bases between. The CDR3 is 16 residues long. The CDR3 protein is CASSLGFRTVSYEQYF. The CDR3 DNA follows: TGTGCCAGCAGCTTGGGATTTCGGACAGTATCCTACGAGCAGTACTTC.

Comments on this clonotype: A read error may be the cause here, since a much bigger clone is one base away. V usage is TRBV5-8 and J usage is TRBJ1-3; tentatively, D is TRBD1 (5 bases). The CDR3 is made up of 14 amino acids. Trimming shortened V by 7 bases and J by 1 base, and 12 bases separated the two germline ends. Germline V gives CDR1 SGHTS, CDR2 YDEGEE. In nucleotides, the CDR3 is TGTGCCAGCGGTGCCCCAGGGTCTGGAAACACCATATATTTT. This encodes CASGAPGSGNTIYF.

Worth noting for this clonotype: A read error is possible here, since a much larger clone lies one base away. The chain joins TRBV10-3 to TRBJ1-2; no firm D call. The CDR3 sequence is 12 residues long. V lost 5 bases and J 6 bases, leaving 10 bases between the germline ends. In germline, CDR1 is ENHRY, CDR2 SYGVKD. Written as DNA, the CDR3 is TGTGCCATCAGTTACTCGGCAGATGGCTACACCTTC. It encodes CAISYSADGYTF.

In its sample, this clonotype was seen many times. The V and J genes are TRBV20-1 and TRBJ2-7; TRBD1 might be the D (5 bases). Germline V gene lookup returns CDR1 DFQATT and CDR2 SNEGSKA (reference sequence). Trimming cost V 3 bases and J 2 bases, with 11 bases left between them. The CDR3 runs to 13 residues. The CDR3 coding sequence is TGCAGTGCTAGGCAGACAGTGGCCTACGAGCAGTACTTC. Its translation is CSARQTVAYEQYF.

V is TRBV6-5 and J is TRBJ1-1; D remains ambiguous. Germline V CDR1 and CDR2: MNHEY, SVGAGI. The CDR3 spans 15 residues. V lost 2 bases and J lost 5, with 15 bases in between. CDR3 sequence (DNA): TGTGCCAGCAGTTACCAGCTTGGGTGGGGAACTGAAGCTTTCTTT. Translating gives CASSYQLGWGTEAFF.

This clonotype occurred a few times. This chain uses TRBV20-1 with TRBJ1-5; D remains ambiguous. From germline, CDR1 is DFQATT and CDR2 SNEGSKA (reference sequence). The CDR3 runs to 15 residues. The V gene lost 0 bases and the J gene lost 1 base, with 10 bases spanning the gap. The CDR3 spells CSARDQEGSNQPQHF. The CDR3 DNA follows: TGCAGTGCTAGAGATCAAGAGGGAAGCAATCAGCCCCAGCATTTT.